This T cell receptor beta chain appears in the sequencing data of a study of vaccination and CD4 T cells after COVID-19. The Oncomine TCR Beta short-read assay sequenced DNA from cultured CD4+ T cells. TCRdb redid the calling of the PCR reads with MiXCR, one entry per CDR3 protein. The table shows roughly 6,400 distinct CDR3 sequences, with under 60% occurring only once. Specified treatment: roughly 11-day PBMC culture with coronavirus spike peptide pools or control peptides (ViraFEST assay). An unexposed donor provided the CD4+ T cells, which were collected before the COVID-19 pandemic (2011-2018). Note on this clonotype: Its antigen is unidentified.

The CDR3 runs to 13 residues. J was trimmed by 8 bases and V by 5 bases; bases with no gene match: 6. CDR1 is SEHNR, CDR2 FQNEAQ, per germline (reference sequence). V gene TRBV7-9 combines with J gene TRBJ1-2, with 9 bases identical to TRBD1. Material: CD4+ T cells from blood, cultured in vitro. The clonotype originates from a human donor in good health. The CDR3 DNA reads TGTGCCAGCAGCGCGAGACAGGGGGACGGCTACACCTTC. Encoded protein: CASSARQGDGYTF.